Sequencing of this T cell receptor (beta chain) was carried out in a study of cytomegalovirus exposure and HLA in healthy donors. The CDR3 has 18 amino acids. The germline gives CDR1 GTSNPN, CDR2 SVGIG (reference sequence). Losses at the gene ends were 4 bases for V and 4 bases for J; bases not matched to a gene: 21. The PCR used 60 Vbeta and 13 Jbeta primers. Data came from immunoSEQ multiplex PCR; TCRdb stores just in-frame clones and leaves some out. The sample consists of under 70,000 clones, about nine tenths of them appearing once. Sequencing was done on a sample of PBMCs. This chain joins TRBV30 and TRBJ1-1; TRBD1 aligns across 7 bases. The source of this sequence is a woman in her thirties in good health and CMV-seronegative. CDR3 amino acids: CAWTSPHRGRRDLTEAFF. Here the CDR3 DNA reads TGTGCCTGGACCTCCCCCCACAGGGGACGTCGAGATCTCACTGAAGCTTTCTTT.